These T cell receptor beta chains were read from a single sample in a study of neurological immune-mediated disorders. MiXCR was run by TCRdb on the 5' RACE reads, yielding one entry per CDR3 protein. The sample has under 85,000 distinct CDR3 sequences; 10% to 13% are singletons. Sequences were obtained from PBMCs. The receptor source for this set is a man aged 40-49 years in good health. Each CDR3 is given without its conserved first and last residue. Part of the rows lack a size; the others show once, few, many or a class for expanded clones.

size: .
V: TRBV12-3/TRBV12-4
J: TRBJ2-3
CDR3: ASSLFASGSGADTQY

size: medium-sized
V: TRBV6-1
J: TRBJ2-2
CDR3: ASRDWELANTGELF

size: .
V: TRBV7-8
J: TRBJ2-2
CDR3: ALSSNPDLNTGELF

size: many
V: TRBV21-1
J: TRBJ2-7
CDR3: ASSKEQGYEQY

size: many
V: TRBV15
J: TRBJ1-2
CDR3: ATRDIRGENYGYT

size: .
V: TRBV28
J: TRBJ2-7
CDR3: ASSLSKLGFHYEQY

size: many
V: TRBV5-1
J: TRBJ2-2
CDR3: ASRDGNTGELF

size: few
V: TRBV5-1
J: TRBJ2-1
CDR3: ASSLASSSNEQF

size: many
V: TRBV6-5
J: TRBJ2-1
CDR3: ASSLFVARAYNEQF

size: many
V: TRBV29-1
J: TRBJ2-6
CDR3: SVAADPHSGANVLT

size: many
V: TRBV3-1
J: TRBJ2-6
CDR3: ASSQQEGIRSGANVLT

size: .
V: TRBV5-1
J: TRBJ2-3
CDR3: ASSLGRFDTQY

size: many
V: TRBV5-1
J: TRBJ1-2
CDR3: ASSLGAGLRGDGYT

size: .
V: TRBV5-1
J: TRBJ1-4
CDR3: ASSLVGKDEKLF

size: many
V: TRBV11-2
J: TRBJ2-3
CDR3: ASSPAGGSPTDTQY

size: .
V: TRBV20-1
J: TRBJ2-2
CDR3: SARTEITGELF

size: .
V: TRBV5-1
J: TRBJ1-4
CDR3: ASSLGPPGSEKLF

size: many
V: TRBV20-1
J: TRBJ1-4
CDR3: SAWTATNEKLF

size: many
V: TRBV10-3
J: TRBJ2-7
CDR3: AISHGQDPNEQY

size: many
V: TRBV5-6
J: TRBJ1-5
CDR3: ASSLNGQVAQPQH

size: .
V: TRBV10-3
J: TRBJ2-5
CDR3: AIRPTRGLSGRAPWETQY

size: many
V: TRBV15
J: TRBJ1-5
CDR3: ATSRGQGKKQPQH

size: few
V: TRBV28
J: TRBJ1-2
CDR3: ASSFRGTASNT

size: .
V: TRBV15
J: TRBJ2-7
CDR3: ATSLKTGPFYEQY

size: many
V: TRBV10-3
J: TRBJ2-2
CDR3: AIRDTNTGELF

size: many
V: TRBV27
J: TRBJ2-5
CDR3: ASSYTSAVSVPQY

size: many
V: TRBV6-2/TRBV6-3
J: TRBJ2-5
CDR3: ASSYSLQETQY

size: .
V: TRBV12-3/TRBV12-4
J: TRBJ1-2
CDR3: ASTARSRAFTGYT

size: many
V: TRBV5-1
J: TRBJ2-1
CDR3: ASSSNSGSDEQF

size: many
V: TRBV20-1
J: TRBJ1-2
CDR3: SGGGWTGGYT

size: many
V: TRBV5-1
J: TRBJ2-5
CDR3: ASSFLPGLPETQY

size: many
V: TRBV11-3
J: TRBJ2-7
CDR3: ASSFSSASSYEQY

size: many
V: TRBV27
J: TRBJ2-7
CDR3: ASSFRDSPYEQY

size: many
V: TRBV12-3/TRBV12-4
J: TRBJ1-1
CDR3: ASSFTREAF

size: many
V: TRBV7-2
J: TRBJ1-2
CDR3: ASSLSGGNPLTNYGYT

size: many
V: TRBV7-9
J: TRBJ2-7
CDR3: ASSLVGYRDYEQY

size: many
V: TRBV5-1
J: TRBJ2-3
CDR3: ASSPEGPDTQY

size: many
V: TRBV29-1
J: TRBJ1-1
CDR3: SVFVDGALNTEAF

size: many
V: TRBV12-3/TRBV12-4
J: TRBJ2-3
CDR3: ASSFGSDTQY

size: many
V: TRBV15
J: TRBJ2-3
CDR3: ATSPRGYTDTQY

size: few
V: TRBV10-3
J: TRBJ2-3
CDR3: AISESLAGTTDTQY

size: many
V: TRBV5-1
J: TRBJ2-1
CDR3: ASRTGGEWDEQF

size: many
V: TRBV12-3/TRBV12-4
J: TRBJ1-5
CDR3: ASSLGGLGNQPQH

size: many
V: TRBV7-9
J: TRBJ1-4
CDR3: AILGTGDPAEKLF

size: many
V: TRBV29-1
J: TRBJ2-7
CDR3: SVVLGWGHSGEQY

size: many
V: TRBV4-1
J: TRBJ2-3
CDR3: ASSQDDRADTQY

size: .
V: TRBV5-1
J: TRBJ2-7
CDR3: ASSPGHTSYEQY

size: many
V: TRBV5-6
J: TRBJ2-1
CDR3: ASSLERGSLYNEQF

size: many
V: TRBV10-3
J: TRBJ2-5
CDR3: AIGMPHQETQY

size: many
V: TRBV11-2
J: TRBJ2-1
CDR3: ASSSQTSGGLNEQF

size: many
V: TRBV7-9
J: TRBJ2-4
CDR3: ASSSGQGLAKNIQY

size: many
V: TRBV2
J: TRBJ1-2
CDR3: ASKGGYYGYT

size: many
V: TRBV5-1
J: TRBJ2-4
CDR3: ASNPRGLAQGKNIQY

size: few
V: TRBV12-3/TRBV12-4
J: TRBJ1-4
CDR3: ASREMGEKLF

size: many
V: TRBV3-1
J: TRBJ2-7
CDR3: ASSQDWTALEQY

size: many
V: TRBV5-1
J: TRBJ1-2
CDR3: ASSFSGGLNYGYT

size: many
V: TRBV28
J: TRBJ2-3
CDR3: ASSLQQSESTDTQY